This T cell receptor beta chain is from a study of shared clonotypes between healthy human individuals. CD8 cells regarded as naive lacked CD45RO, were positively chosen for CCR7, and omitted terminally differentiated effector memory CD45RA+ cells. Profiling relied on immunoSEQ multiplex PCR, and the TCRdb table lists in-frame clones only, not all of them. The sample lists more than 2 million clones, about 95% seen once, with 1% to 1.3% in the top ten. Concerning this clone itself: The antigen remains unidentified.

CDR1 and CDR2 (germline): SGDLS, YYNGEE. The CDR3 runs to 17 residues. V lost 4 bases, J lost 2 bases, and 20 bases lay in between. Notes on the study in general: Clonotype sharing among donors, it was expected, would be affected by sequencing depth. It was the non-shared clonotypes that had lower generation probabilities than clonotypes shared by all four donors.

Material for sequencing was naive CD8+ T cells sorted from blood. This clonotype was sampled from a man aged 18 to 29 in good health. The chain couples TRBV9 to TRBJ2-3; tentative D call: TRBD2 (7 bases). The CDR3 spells CASSPYDLGGPTDTQYF. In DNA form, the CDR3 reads TGTGCCAGCAGCCCCTACGATTTGGGGGGGCCCACAGATACGCAGTATTTT. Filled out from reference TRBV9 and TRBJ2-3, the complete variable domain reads DSGVTQTPKHLITATGQRVTLRCSPRSGDLSVYWYQQSLDQGLQFLIQYYNGEERAKGNILERFSAQQFPDLHSELNLSSLELGDSALYFCASSPYDLGGPTDTQYFGPGTRLTVL.